This T cell receptor beta chain was identified in a study of blood T cell repertoires in COVID-19. Study details: The United States, Italy and Spain were the sources of the acute and convalescent COVID-19 samples. PBMCs, B-cell-depleted T cells, or T cells were the source of the cDNA or gDNA that made up the material.

CDR1 SGHRS and CDR2 YFSETQ come from the germline V gene. The CDR3 is 15 residues long. V shed 2 bases, J shed 5 bases, and the junction held 6 bases outside the gene matches. Source study methods: Nucleated cell counts were estimated from reference gene primer amplification. TCRdb's table, derived via immunoSEQ multiplex PCR, lists solely in-frame clones and lacks some. Clone size and the V and J calls come from that table; the DNA yielded D and trimming. The sample records almost 200,000 clones, 70% to 90% being singletons. V and J are TRBV5-1 and TRBJ2-2; TRBD1 matches at 7 bases. The sample consisted of peripheral blood. This receptor was obtained from a woman between 70 and 85 years old with acute or convalescent COVID-19. The DNA for the CDR3 is TGCGCCAGCAGCTTTCAGGGGGTTGGAACCGGGGAGCTGTTTTTT. Amino acid sequence: CASSFQGVGTGELFF. The full variable domain, with the rest looked up from reference TRBV5-1 and TRBJ2-2, is KAGVTQTPRYLIKTRGQQVTLSCSPISGHRSVSWYQQTPGQGLQFLFEYFSETQRNKGNFPGRFSGRQFSNSRSEMNVSTLELGDSALYLCASSFQGVGTGELFFGEGSRLTVL.